This T cell receptor beta chain was documented in a study of cytomegalovirus exposure and HLA in healthy donors. Study-level points and caveats: A likely sequencing artifact accounted for one observed cluster of highly shared sequence variants.

Concerning this clone: Its antigen is undetermined.

PCR employed 60 Vbeta and 13 Jbeta primers. Repertoires were generated with immunoSEQ multiplex PCR, while TCRdb's copy carries only in-frame clones and drops some. Of about 180,000 clones detected, over 75% appear once; the ten largest clones hold approximately 0.51%. Sequenced: PBMCs. This TCR derives from a woman between 45 and 60 years old in good health and CMV-seronegative.

Here the CDR3 DNA reads TGTGCCAGCAGTGGATCAGTCTACGAGCAGTACTTC. Protein sequence: CASSGSVYEQYF. The chain joins TRBV6-1 to TRBJ2-7; D gene ambiguous. V was clipped by 4 bases and J by 3 bases, with 7 bases between them. In germline, CDR1 is MNHNS, CDR2 SASEGT. This CDR3 comprises 12 residues.